This TCR beta chain was retrieved from a study of blood T cell repertoires in COVID-19. Sequenced by immunoSEQ multiplex PCR; TCRdb stores in-frame clones only, minus some. Of roughly 250,000 clones listed, around 90% were seen once; the top ten hold about 6%. Germline V gene data show CDR1 as MRHNA and CDR2 as SNTAGT. Trimming stripped 5 bases from V and 5 bases from J, with 16 bases between. The CDR3 spans 15 residues. The sequencing sample was made of PBMCs or T cells enriched from blood (not recorded which). The J gene is TRBJ1-5, the V gene TRBV6-4; D might be TRBD1 (5 bases). The receptor comes from a woman in her 30s with acute COVID-19. CDR3 coding DNA: TGTGCCAGCAGTATTTCCGCGGGGGGGGATCAGCCCCAGCATTTT. It yields the protein CASSISAGGDQPQHF.